This TCR beta chain derives from a study of blood T cells in healthy people across ages. The table lists this clonotype with a few counts. With each sample, at least 5.5 micrograms of total RNA were extracted. The use of a sample-barcoded 5' primer and a J-beta primer mix characterized a second PCR of about 6 to 12 cycles. A template-switch adaptor containing 12 random nucleotides labeled each cDNA molecule. Per-sample output comprised a minimum of 2.5 million paired-end reads containing CDR3. TCRdb passed the 5' RACE reads through MiXCR, listing each CDR3 protein once. The sample has 750,000 to 850,000 distinct CDR3 sequences; 20% to 30% are singletons. The data also belong to a second study, concerning T cells of mothers and their children. This second study notes: Some 3 million TCR beta reads per child versus over 9 million per mother.

Material: blood. The TCR was taken from a boy younger than 18 in good health.

The CDR3 reads CATRLRGRGSPLHF. CDR3 DNA sequence: TGTGCCACCCGGCTGAGGGGTCGAGGTTCACCCCTCCACTTT. J is TRBJ1-6 and V is TRBV28; tentatively, D is TRBD1 (5 bases). The ends were cut back, 10 bases at V and 9 bases at J, with 19 bases in the middle. Germline V gene sequence: CDR1 MDHEN, CDR2 SYDVKM. The length of the CDR3 is 14 residues.